This TCR beta chain was captured in a study of CD8+ T cells in alopecia areata. In regard to this clone: The antigen remains unidentified.

Study-wide findings and caveats: When scalp samples are sequenced, resident alphabeta T cells of normal skin are also captured.

Following extraction, RNA underwent reverse transcription to cDNA, which served as the sequencing template. TCRdb's table, derived via immunoSEQ multiplex PCR, lists solely in-frame clones and lacks some. The repertoire includes 150,000 or so clones, about 53% of them detected once, and approximately 19% sits in the top ten. The specimen was CD8+ T cells sorted from blood, collected at week 0. The TCR was taken from a human donor with alopecia areata.

The chain's CDR3 is CAWDLQTGSGNTIYF. CDR3 nucleotide sequence: TGTGCCTGGGACCTTCAAACAGGGTCTGGAAACACCATATATTTT. The chain links TRBV30 to TRBJ1-3, with a possible D match to TRBD1 (6 bases). V shed 5 bases and J shed 1 base, with 15 bases lying between them. The CDR3 length is 15 residues. Per the germline V gene, CDR1 is GTSNPN and CDR2 is SVGIG (reference sequence).